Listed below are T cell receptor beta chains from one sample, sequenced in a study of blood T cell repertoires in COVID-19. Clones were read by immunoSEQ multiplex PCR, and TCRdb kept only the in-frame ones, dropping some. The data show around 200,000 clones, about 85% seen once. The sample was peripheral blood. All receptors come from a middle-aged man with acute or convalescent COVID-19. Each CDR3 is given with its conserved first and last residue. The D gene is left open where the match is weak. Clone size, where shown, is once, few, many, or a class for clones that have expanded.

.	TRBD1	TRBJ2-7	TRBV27	CASSLRQGAYEQYF	TGTGCCAGCAGTTTAAGACAGGGGGCCTACGAGCAGTACTTC
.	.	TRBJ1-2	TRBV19	CASSPSGAPYGYTF	TGTGCCAGTAGTCCGTCAGGGGCCCCCTATGGCTACACCTTC
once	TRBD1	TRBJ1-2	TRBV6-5	CASSYTLRTGGYGYTF	TGTGCCAGCAGTTACACCCTCCGGACAGGGGGGTATGGCTACACCTTC
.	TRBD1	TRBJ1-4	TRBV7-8	CASSLDTGALESTNEKLFF	TGTGCCAGCAGCTTAGATACAGGGGCCTTGGAATCAACTAATGAAAAACTGTTTTTT
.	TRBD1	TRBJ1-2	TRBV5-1	CASRLGQSLDYGYTF	TGCGCCAGCAGGCTGGGACAGTCCCTGGACTATGGCTACACCTTC
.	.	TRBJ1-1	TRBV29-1	CSVALTGPTEAFF	TGCAGCGTTGCCCTGACAGGCCCCACTGAAGCTTTCTTT
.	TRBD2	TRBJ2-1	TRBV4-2	CASSQDSGRSYNEQFF	TGTGCCAGCAGCCAAGATAGCGGGAGGTCCTACAATGAGCAGTTCTTC
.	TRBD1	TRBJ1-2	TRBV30	CAWSGQGAVGGYTF	TGTGCCTGGAGTGGACAGGGGGCTGTCGGTGGCTACACCTTC
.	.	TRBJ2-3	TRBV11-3	CASSLQGGGTDTQYF	TGTGCCAGCAGCTTACAGGGCGGTGGGACAGATACGCAGTATTTT
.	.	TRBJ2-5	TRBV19	CASSNWGVQETQYF	TGTGCCAGTAGTAACTGGGGGGTCCAAGAGACCCAGTACTTC
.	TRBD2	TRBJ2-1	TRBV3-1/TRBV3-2	CASTRLAVGNNEQFF	TGTGCCAGCACCCGACTAGCGGTGGGGAACAATGAGCAGTTCTTC
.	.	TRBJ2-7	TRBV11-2	CASSRSTGSYEQYF	TGTGCCAGCAGCAGGAGTACAGGGAGCTACGAGCAGTACTTC
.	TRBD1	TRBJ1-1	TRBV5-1	CASSSIGTGEAGTEAFF	TGCGCCAGCAGCTCGATAGGGACAGGGGAAGCGGGAACTGAAGCTTTCTTT
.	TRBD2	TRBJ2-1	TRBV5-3	CARRTSGRCNEQFF	TGTGCCAGAAGGACTAGCGGGAGGTGCAATGAGCAGTTCTTC
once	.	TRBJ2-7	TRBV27	CASSLRTPLGAYEQYF	TGTGCCAGCAGTTTAAGAACCCCCTTAGGGGCCTACGAGCAGTACTTC
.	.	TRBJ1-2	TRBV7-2	CASTQDGANYGYTF	TGTGCCAGCACCCAGGACGGGGCTAACTATGGCTACACCTTC
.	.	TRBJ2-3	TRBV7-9	CASSLASGSTDTQYF	TGTGCCAGCAGCTTAGCGAGCGGAAGCACAGATACGCAGTATTTT
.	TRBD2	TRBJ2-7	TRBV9	CASSTEGGVAGGSRYEQYF	TGTGCCAGCAGCACTGAGGGGGGGGTAGCGGGAGGTTCTCGGTACGAGCAGTACTTC
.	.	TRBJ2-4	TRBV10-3	CAISDQFLAKNIQYF	TGTGCCATCAGTGACCAGTTTCTAGCCAAAAACATTCAGTACTTC
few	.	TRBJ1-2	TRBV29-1	CSAGERDNYGYTF	TGCAGCGCGGGGGAGCGGGATAACTATGGCTACACCTTC
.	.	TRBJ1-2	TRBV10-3	CAIRLQESTYGYTF	TGTGCCATCAGGCTACAGGAATCGACCTATGGCTACACCTTC
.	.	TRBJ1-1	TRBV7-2	CASRRQSQAFF	TGTGCCAGCAGACGACAGTCCCAAGCTTTCTTT
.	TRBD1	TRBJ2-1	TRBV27	CASSWTGHEQFF	TGTGCCAGCAGTTGGACAGGCCACGAGCAGTTCTTC
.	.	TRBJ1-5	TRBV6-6	CASSSPGVAQPQHF	TGTGCCAGCAGTTCCCCAGGGGTGGCTCAGCCCCAGCATTTT
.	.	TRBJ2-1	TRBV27	CASSLFTPSDEQFF	TGTGCCAGCAGTTTATTTACCCCGTCGGATGAGCAGTTCTTC
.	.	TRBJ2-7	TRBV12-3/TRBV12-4	CASSSHSSYEQYF	TGTGCCAGCAGTTCCCACAGCTCCTACGAGCAGTACTTC
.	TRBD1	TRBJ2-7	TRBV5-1	CASSSGQAAYEQYF	TGCGCCAGCAGCTCGGGACAGGCAGCCTACGAGCAGTACTTC
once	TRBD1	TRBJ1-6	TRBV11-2	CASSPTGMTLHF	TGTGCCAGCAGCCCGACAGGGATGACCCTCCACTTT
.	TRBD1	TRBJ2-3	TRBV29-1	CSVAQGAHGTDTQYF	TGCAGCGTTGCCCAGGGGGCGCACGGCACAGATACGCAGTATTTT
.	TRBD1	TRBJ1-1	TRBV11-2	CASSPRQGSITEAFF	TGTGCCAGCAGCCCTAGACAGGGGTCTATCACTGAAGCTTTCTTT
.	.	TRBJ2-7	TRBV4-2	CASSQGEVLDSYEQYF	TGTGCCAGCAGCCAAGGGGAAGTACTAGATTCCTACGAGCAGTACTTC
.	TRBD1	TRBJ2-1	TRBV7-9	CASTFTGGREQFF	TGTGCCAGCACCTTCACAGGGGGCCGTGAGCAGTTCTTC
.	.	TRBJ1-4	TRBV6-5	CASPGPGNEKLFF	TGTGCCAGTCCCGGCCCGGGGAATGAAAAACTGTTTTTT
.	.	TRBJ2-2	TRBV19	CASRTTGYTGELFF	TGTGCCAGTAGGACGACGGGGTACACCGGGGAGCTGTTTTTT
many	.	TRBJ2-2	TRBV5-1	CASSLPSPNTGELFF	TGCGCCAGCAGCTTGCCTAGCCCAAACACCGGGGAGCTGTTTTTT
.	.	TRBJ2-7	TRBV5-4	CASSGTNYEQYF	TGTGCCAGCAGCGGGACAAACTACGAGCAGTACTTC
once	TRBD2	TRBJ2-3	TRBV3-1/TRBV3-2	CASSQETSGRRTDTQYF	TGTGCCAGCAGCCAAGAGACTAGCGGGAGAAGGACAGATACGCAGTATTTT
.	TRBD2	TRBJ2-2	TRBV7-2	CASKPEGGLAGVVGELFF	TGTGCCAGCAAACCTGAGGGGGGACTAGCGGGAGTTGTCGGGGAGCTGTTTTTT
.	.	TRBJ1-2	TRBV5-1	CASSLGRGDDGYTF	TGCGCCAGCAGCTTGGGTCGGGGAGACGATGGCTACACCTTC
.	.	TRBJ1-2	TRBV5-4	CASSAGGVGPYGYTF	TGTGCCAGCAGCGCGGGCGGGGTCGGGCCGTATGGCTACACCTTC
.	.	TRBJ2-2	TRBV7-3	CASKRDTGELFF	TGTGCCAGCAAGCGGGACACCGGGGAGCTGTTTTTT
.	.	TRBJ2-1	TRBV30	CARRGTEKYYEQFF	TGTGCCCGCCGGGGGACAGAAAAATATTATGAGCAGTTCTTC
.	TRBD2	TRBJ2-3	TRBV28	CASSLGGTSGLSDTQYF	TGTGCCAGCAGTTTGGGGGGGACTAGCGGTCTATCAGATACGCAGTATTTT
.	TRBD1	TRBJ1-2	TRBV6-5	CASIGTGLYGYTF	TGTGCCAGCATAGGGACAGGGCTCTATGGCTACACCTTC
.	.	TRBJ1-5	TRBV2	CASSGQGKDGQPQHF	TGTGCCAGCAGTGGGCAGGGGAAGGACGGTCAGCCCCAGCATTTT
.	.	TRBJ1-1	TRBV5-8	CASSPTWAGEAFF	TGTGCCAGCAGCCCAACATGGGCCGGTGAAGCTTTCTTT
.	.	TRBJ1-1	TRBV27	CASSLGPAGLTEAFF	TGTGCCAGCAGTTTGGGGCCGGCAGGTCTGACTGAAGCTTTCTTT
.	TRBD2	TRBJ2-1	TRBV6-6	CASSPAALAGGIHNEQFF	TGTGCCAGCAGTCCCGCGGCCCTAGCGGGGGGGATACACAATGAGCAGTTCTTC
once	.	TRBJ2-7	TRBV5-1	CASSLVEWGDYEQYF	TGCGCCAGCAGCTTGGTAGAGTGGGGAGACTACGAGCAGTACTTC
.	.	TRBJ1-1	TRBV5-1	CASSLYSPNTEAFF	TGCGCCAGCAGCTTGTACTCTCCGAACACTGAAGCTTTCTTT
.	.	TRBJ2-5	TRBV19	CASSLLGIQETQYF	TGTGCCAGTAGCTTATTGGGCATACAAGAGACCCAGTACTTC
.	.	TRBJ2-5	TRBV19	CASSPWKVGSQETQYF	TGTGCCAGTAGTCCTTGGAAGGTCGGGTCCCAAGAGACCCAGTACTTC
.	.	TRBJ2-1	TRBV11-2	CASSLGGGPEQFF	TGTGCCAGCAGCTTAGGCGGGGGCCCGGAGCAGTTCTTC
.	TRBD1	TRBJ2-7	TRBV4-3	CASSKEAGQGATSETYEQYF	TGCGCCAGCAGCAAGGAAGCCGGACAGGGGGCGACTAGCGAGACCTACGAGCAGTACTTC
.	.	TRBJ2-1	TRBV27	CASSPGKWHNEQFF	TGTGCCAGCTCCCCGGGGAAGTGGCACAATGAGCAGTTCTTC
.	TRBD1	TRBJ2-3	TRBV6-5	CASSFGLGQGTDTQYF	TGTGCCAGCAGTTTTGGCCTGGGACAGGGGACAGATACGCAGTATTTT
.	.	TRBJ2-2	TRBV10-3	CAISDRRTRADTGELFF	TGTGCCATCAGTGATCGACGCACTAGGGCAGACACCGGGGAGCTGTTTTTT
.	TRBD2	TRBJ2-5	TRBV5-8	CASSLNREGPETQYF	TGTGCCAGCAGCTTGAATCGGGAGGGCCCGGAGACCCAGTACTTC
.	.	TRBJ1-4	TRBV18	CASSPDRTNEKLFF	TGTGCCAGCTCACCTGACAGGACCAATGAAAAACTGTTTTTT